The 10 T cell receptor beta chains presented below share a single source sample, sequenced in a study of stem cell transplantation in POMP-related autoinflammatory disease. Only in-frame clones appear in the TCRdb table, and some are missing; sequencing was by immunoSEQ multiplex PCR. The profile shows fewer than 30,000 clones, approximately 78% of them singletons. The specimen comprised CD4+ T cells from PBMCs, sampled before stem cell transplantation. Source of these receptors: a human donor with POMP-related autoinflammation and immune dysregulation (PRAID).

CDR3 in amino acids: CAWRVGTNGYTF. In DNA form, the CDR3 reads TGTGCCTGGAGAGTGGGAACTAATGGCTACACCTTC. The chain recombines TRBV30 with TRBJ1-2; D uncertain. With 3 bases removed from V and 6 bases from J, the gap between germline ends came to 11 bases. Germline V CDR1 and CDR2: GTSNPN, SVGIG (reference sequence). The CDR3 is 12 residues long.

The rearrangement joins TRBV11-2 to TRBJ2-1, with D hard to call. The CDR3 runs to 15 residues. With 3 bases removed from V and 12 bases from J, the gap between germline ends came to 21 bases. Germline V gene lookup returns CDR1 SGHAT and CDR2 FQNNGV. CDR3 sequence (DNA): TGTGCCAGCAGCTTCGAGGATTGGACCAATAGGGTGCAGTTCTTC. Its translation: CASSFEDWTNRVQFF. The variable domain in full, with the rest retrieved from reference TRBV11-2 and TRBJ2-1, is EAGVAQSPRYKIIEKRQSVAFWCNPISGHATLYWYQQILGQGPKLLIQFQNNGVVDDSQLPKDRFSAERLKGVDSTLKIQPAKLEDSAVYLCASSFEDWTNRVQFFGPGTRLTVL.

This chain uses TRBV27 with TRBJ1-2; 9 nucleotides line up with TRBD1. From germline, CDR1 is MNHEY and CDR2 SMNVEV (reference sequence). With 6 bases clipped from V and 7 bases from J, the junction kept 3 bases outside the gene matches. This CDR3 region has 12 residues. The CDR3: CASSKQGAGYTF. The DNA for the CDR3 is TGTGCCAGCAGCAAACAGGGGGCTGGCTACACCTTC.

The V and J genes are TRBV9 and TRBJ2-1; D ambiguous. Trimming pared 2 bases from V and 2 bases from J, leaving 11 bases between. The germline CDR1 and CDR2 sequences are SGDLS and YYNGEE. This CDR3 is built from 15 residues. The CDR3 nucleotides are TGTGCCAGCAGCGTGAGATCGGCTGCCTACAATGAGCAGTTCTTC. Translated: CASSVRSAAYNEQFF. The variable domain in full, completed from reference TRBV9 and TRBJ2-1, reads DSGVTQTPKHLITATGQRVTLRCSPRSGDLSVYWYQQSLDQGLQFLIQYYNGEERAKGNILERFSAQQFPDLHSELNLSSLELGDSALYFCASSVRSAAYNEQFFGPGTRLTVL.

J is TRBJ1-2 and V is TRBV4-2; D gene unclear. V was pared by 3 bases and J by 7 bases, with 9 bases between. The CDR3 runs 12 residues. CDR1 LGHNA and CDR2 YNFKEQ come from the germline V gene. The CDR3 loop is CASSHPAGGYTF. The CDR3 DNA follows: TGTGCCAGCAGCCACCCCGCAGGTGGCTACACCTTC.

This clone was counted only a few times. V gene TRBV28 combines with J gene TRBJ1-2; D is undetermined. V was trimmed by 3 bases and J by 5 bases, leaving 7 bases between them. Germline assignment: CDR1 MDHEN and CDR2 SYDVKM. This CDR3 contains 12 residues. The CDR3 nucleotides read TGTGCCAGCAGTTTCTCCGTTTATGGCTACACCTTC. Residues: CASSFSVYGYTF.

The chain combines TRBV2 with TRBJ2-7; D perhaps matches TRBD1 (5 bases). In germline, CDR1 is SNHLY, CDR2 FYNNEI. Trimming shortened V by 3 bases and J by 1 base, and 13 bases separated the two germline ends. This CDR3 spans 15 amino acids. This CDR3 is CASSDSVAGSYEQYF. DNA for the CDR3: TGTGCCAGCAGTGACAGTGTGGCAGGGTCCTACGAGCAGTACTTC.

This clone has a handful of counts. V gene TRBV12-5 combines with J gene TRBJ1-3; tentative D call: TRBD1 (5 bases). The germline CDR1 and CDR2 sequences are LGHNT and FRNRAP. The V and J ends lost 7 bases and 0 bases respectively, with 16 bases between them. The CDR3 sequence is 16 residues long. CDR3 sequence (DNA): TGTGCTAGTGCCCGGGGCAGGACCGACTCTGGAAACACCATATATTTT. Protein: CASARGRTDSGNTIYF.

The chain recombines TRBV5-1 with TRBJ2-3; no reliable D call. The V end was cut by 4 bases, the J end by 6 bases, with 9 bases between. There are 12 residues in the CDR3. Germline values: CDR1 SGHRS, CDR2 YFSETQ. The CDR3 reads CASSLGLDTQYF. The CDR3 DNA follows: TGCGCCAGCAGCCTGGGCCTCGATACGCAGTATTTT.

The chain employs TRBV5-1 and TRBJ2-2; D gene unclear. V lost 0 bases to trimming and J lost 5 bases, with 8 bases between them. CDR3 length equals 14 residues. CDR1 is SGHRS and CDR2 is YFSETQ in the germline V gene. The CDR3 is CASSLDKGTGELFF. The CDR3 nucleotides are TGCGCCAGCAGCTTGGACAAGGGAACCGGGGAGCTGTTTTTT.